These 13 T cell receptor beta chains originate from one sample sequenced in a study of shared clonotypes between healthy human individuals. Assay used: immunoSEQ multiplex PCR; TCRdb lists only in-frame clones, some missing. Altogether about 1.1 million clones are present, approximately 80% being singletons, with the ten largest covering 0.61%. The material sequenced was memory CD4+ T cells from PBMCs. Subset given: CD45RA-negative fraction. The source is a man younger than 35 in good health. Some clones in this sample may be carry-over from other donors' samples.

The V gene is TRBV7-3, the J gene TRBJ2-1; the D is unclear. The V gene's germline CDR1 is SGHTA and CDR2 FQGTGA. V lost 6 bases to trimming and J lost 6 bases, with 18 bases between them. CDR3 length equals 15 residues. The CDR3 coding sequence is TGTGCCAGCAGTTACGACTCTTCGGGCTTCAATGAGCAGTTCTTC. This codes for CASSYDSSGFNEQFF.

The chain has TRBV18 and TRBJ2-5; 8 bases line up with TRBD1. Trimming took 1 base from V and 5 from J; bases not matched to a gene: 9. The CDR3 covers 16 residues. In germline, CDR1 is KGHSH, CDR2 LQKENI. In DNA form, the CDR3 reads TGTGCCAGCTCACCACTTATCTCAGGGGGCAGTGAGACCCAGTACTTC. The encoded protein is CASSPLISGGSETQYF. Full variable domain (remainder filled in from reference TRBV18 and TRBJ2-5): NAGVMQNPRHLVRRRGQEARLRCSPMKGHSHVYWYRQLPEEGLKFMVYLQKENIIDESGMPKERFSAEFPKEGPSILRIQQVVRGDSAAYFCASSPLISGGSETQYFGPGTRLLVL.

This sequence joins TRBV28 and TRBJ1-6; TRBD1 might be the D (6 bases). The CDR3 loop spans 15 amino acids. The germline CDR1 and CDR2 sequences are MDHEN and SYDVKM. Trimming took 3 bases from V and 4 from J, leaving 10 bases between them. CDR3 DNA sequence: TGTGCCAGCAGTTTCAGGGGCGAGTATAATTCACCCCTCCACTTT. Translating it yields CASSFRGEYNSPLHF.

This rearrangement joins TRBV15 to TRBJ2-7; no clear D gene. Germline assignment: CDR1 LNHNV and CDR2 YYDKDF (reference sequence). The CDR3 length is 15 residues. Trimming stripped 1 base from V and 1 base from J, with 11 bases between. CDR3 sequence: CATSRVWGSSYEQYF. The CDR3 DNA follows: TGTGCCACCAGCAGAGTTTGGGGTAGTTCCTACGAGCAGTACTTC.

This clone was seen a single time. CDR3 in amino acids: CASTGQGANTGELFF. The DNA of the CDR3 is TGTGCCAGCACGGGACAGGGGGCGAACACCGGGGAGCTGTTTTTT. The gene calls are TRBV2 and TRBJ2-2; 11 nucleotides line up with TRBD1. The germline V gene has CDR1 SNHLY and CDR2 FYNNEI. The CDR3 is 15 residues long. V trimming: 7 bases; J trimming: 0 bases; junction bases outside the gene matches: 1.

This chain connects TRBV5-1 to TRBJ2-7, with TRBD1 matching 9 bases. The trim removed 4 bases at V and 5 bases at J, leaving 7 bases unmatched. This CDR3 has 14 residues. Per germline, CDR1 SGHRS and CDR2 YFSETQ. The CDR3, as DNA: TGCGCCAGCAGCCGGGGGACAGGGTTCGACGAGCAGTACTTC. It encodes CASSRGTGFDEQYF.

This clone was counted ten times or more. The rearrangement joins TRBV6-5 to TRBJ2-2; the D is unclear. Per germline, CDR1 MNHEY and CDR2 SVGAGI. This CDR3 has 16 amino acids. Trimming cost V 3 bases and J 1 base, with 12 bases left between them. In nucleotides, the CDR3 is TGTGCCAGCAGTTATAGAGAGACGGTGAACACCGGGGAGCTGTTTTTT. Encoded protein: CASSYRETVNTGELFF.

Notes on this clone: A much larger clone is a single base away; this may be a read error. This chain uses TRBV5-1 with TRBJ2-7; 14 positions match TRBD2. V dropped 2 bases and J dropped 6; count of bases not matched to a gene: 1. The CDR3 sequence is 14 residues long. Germline lookup yields CDR1 SGHRS and CDR2 YFSETQ. The DNA for the CDR3 is TGCGCCAGCAGCTTCGGGACTAGCGGGAGCGAGCAGTACTTC. The encoded protein is CASSFGTSGSEQYF.

Only one count was recorded for this clone. Within the sample, other DNA sequences also encode this same CDR3. The chain recombines TRBV9 with TRBJ2-2; D perhaps matches TRBD2 (5 bases). The germline V gene has CDR1 SGDLS and CDR2 YYNGEE. The CDR3 is 16 residues long. V was clipped by 1 base and J by 0 bases, with 10 bases between them. CDR3 DNA sequence: TGTGCCAGCAGCGTACTCTCAGCGGCGAACACCGGGGAGCTGTTTTTT. Its translation is CASSVLSAANTGELFF.

The chain recombines TRBV6-5 with TRBJ2-5, with D possibly TRBD2 on 7 matching bases. Germline V gives CDR1 MNHEY, CDR2 SVGAGI. V was pared by 5 bases and J by 5 bases, with 18 bases between. The CDR3 is 15 amino acids. The CDR3, as DNA: TGTGCCAGCAGTCTCGGGGGCGGGAGAGAGGAGACCCAGTACTTC. Amino acids: CASSLGGGREETQYF.

The gene calls are TRBV14 and TRBJ2-7, with 7 bases matching TRBD1. The CDR3 spans 17 residues. V lost 0 bases and J lost 2; bases outside the gene matches: 10. Germline V lookup: CDR1 SGHDN, CDR2 FVKESK. This CDR3 reads CASSQDGYFQGAYEQYF. The CDR3 DNA is TGTGCCAGCAGCCAAGACGGTTACTTTCAGGGGGCCTACGAGCAGTACTTC.

V is TRBV6-5 and J is TRBJ2-5, with TRBD2 as a possible D gene (5 bases). The CDR3 has 13 amino acids. CDR1 is MNHEY, CDR2 SVGAGI, per germline. Trimming shortened V by 5 bases and J by 7 bases, and 14 bases separated the two germline ends. CDR3 coding DNA: TGTGCCAGCAGTGGAGCGGAGGTTGGGACCCAGTACTTC. Its translation is CASSGAEVGTQYF.

The rearrangement uses TRBV6-1 and TRBJ1-1, with D possibly matching TRBD1 (5 bases). The V end was cut by 5 bases, the J end by 0 bases, with 10 bases between. CDR1 is MNHNS, CDR2 SASEGT, per germline. The CDR3 has 14 residues. The CDR3 is CASSSDTMNTEAFF. Here the CDR3 DNA reads TGTGCCAGCAGTTCGGACACCATGAACACTGAAGCTTTCTTT.